A selection of T cell receptor beta chains follows, all from one sample in a study of circulating and synovial CD4+ cells in juvenile arthritis. Repertoires were generated with immunoSEQ multiplex PCR, while TCRdb's copy carries only in-frame clones and drops some. The table has 11,000 to 15,000 clones, roughly 83% seen once. Sequenced sample: CD4+ T cells from synovial fluid. The receptors come from a human patient with juvenile idiopathic arthritis. Some clones in this sample may be carry-over from other donors' samples. CDR3s leave out the opening cysteine and the closing phenylalanine or tryptophan. The order of the fields is J gene, V gene, CDR3 protein.

>TRBJ2-5|TRBV28
ASLGAGLVQETQY
>TRBJ1-2|TRBV5-1
ASSLAGHLNYGYT
>TRBJ1-1|TRBV30
AWSLLGGTEAF
>TRBJ1-4|TRBV5-1
ASSLAGYDEKLF
>TRBJ1-4|TRBV7-2
ASRPTSGALNEKLF
>TRBJ2-1|TRBV14
ASSQDPRTGGRDEQF
>TRBJ2-2|TRBV2
ASSGKTYTGELF
>TRBJ1-1|TRBV7-9
ASSLTGQGNTEAF
>TRBJ2-1|TRBV9
ASSVEPAGGREQF
>TRBJ2-7|TRBV12-5
ASGRRDIAYEQY
>TRBJ2-2|TRBV7-9
ASSLLVAGVLNTGELF
>TRBJ2-1|TRBV7-3
ASGGGVFNEQF
>TRBJ2-7|TRBV7-9
ASSSGSAGDYAYEQY
>TRBJ1-5|TRBV27
ASSLSWGTTEGQPQH
>TRBJ2-5|TRBV5-4
ASSLVGRREETQY
>TRBJ1-4|TRBV14
SSSQVNRGMKLF
>TRBJ2-6|TRBV2
ASTTGQPGANVLT
>TRBJ1-1|TRBV7-7
ASSLTGYTEAF
>TRBJ2-5|TRBV9
ASSTGLADPRGKETQY
>TRBJ2-7|TRBV29-1
SVLDGQLYEQY
>TRBJ1-1|TRBV5-1
ASSLDGGAGTEAF
>TRBJ1-2|TRBV6-5
ASSGTGNYGYT
>TRBJ1-5|TRBV27
ASSLSSQGQPQH
>TRBJ2-7|TRBV6-6
ASATGVSHEQY
>TRBJ1-3|TRBV6-5
ASSSPTSSGNTIY
>NA|TRBV5-1
ASSSAGTGTREQY
>TRBJ2-2|TRBV7-9
ASSQGTSGNTGELF
>TRBJ2-5|TRBV5-4
ASRTGDRDQETQY
>TRBJ2-7|TRBV11-2
ASSRRPTPGGEQY